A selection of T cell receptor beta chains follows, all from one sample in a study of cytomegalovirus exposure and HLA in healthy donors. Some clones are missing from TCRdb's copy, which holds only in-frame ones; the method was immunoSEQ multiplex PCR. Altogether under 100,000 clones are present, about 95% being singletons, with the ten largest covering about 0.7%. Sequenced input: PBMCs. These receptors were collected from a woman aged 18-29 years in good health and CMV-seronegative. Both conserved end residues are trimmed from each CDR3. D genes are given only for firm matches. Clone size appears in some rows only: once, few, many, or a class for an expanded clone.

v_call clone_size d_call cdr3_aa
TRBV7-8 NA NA ASSLRGQETQY
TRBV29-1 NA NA SVAPVAKNIQY
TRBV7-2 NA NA ASSRREDYRQF
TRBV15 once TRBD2 ATSRDQQAGGYEQY
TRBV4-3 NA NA ASSQTVAKNIQY
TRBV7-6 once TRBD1 ASSLMSQGGNTEAF
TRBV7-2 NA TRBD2 ASSQGTAGVYEQY
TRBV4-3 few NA ASGGAGETQY
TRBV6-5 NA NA ASGGTANQETQY
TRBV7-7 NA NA ASSLSPGTGELF
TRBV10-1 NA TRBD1 ASSPGTGEPNTEAF
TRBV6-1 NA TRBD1 ASMQRGRDGYT
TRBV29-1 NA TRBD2 SSLAGGTGELF
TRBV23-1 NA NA ASSQSAGAGGAF
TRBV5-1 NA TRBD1 ASSLSGQGAGANVLT
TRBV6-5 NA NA ASSYGLGRGNTIY
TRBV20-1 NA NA SAFHRRGYT
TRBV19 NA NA ASSMVGAGGSYEQY
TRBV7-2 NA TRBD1 ASTNRGGQGFVEQY
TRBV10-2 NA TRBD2 ASSVGTSGSLSYEQY
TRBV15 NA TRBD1 ATSRDPWGTGDLKQY
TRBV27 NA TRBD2 ASSLSPTSMIETQY
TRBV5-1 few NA ASSLDLIFTDTQY
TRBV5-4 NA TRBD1 ASSTGQGPNQPQH
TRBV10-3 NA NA AISESYLREFDNEQF
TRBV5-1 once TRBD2 ASSHGLAGAYNEQF
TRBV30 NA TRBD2 AWRSWGLAADTQY
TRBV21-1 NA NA ASSKGPGRYSSYEQY
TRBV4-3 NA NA ASSQEAPYGGTDTQY
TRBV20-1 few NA SALGGYEQY
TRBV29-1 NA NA SVVWSSYNEQF
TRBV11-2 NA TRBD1 ASSARDRLQETQY
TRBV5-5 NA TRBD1 ASSLAGQDARGYT
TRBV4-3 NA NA ASSQDARVYGYT
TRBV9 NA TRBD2 ASSVGGLDDEQF
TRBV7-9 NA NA ASSFRGAYEAF
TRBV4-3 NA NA ANHQRSGPYEQY